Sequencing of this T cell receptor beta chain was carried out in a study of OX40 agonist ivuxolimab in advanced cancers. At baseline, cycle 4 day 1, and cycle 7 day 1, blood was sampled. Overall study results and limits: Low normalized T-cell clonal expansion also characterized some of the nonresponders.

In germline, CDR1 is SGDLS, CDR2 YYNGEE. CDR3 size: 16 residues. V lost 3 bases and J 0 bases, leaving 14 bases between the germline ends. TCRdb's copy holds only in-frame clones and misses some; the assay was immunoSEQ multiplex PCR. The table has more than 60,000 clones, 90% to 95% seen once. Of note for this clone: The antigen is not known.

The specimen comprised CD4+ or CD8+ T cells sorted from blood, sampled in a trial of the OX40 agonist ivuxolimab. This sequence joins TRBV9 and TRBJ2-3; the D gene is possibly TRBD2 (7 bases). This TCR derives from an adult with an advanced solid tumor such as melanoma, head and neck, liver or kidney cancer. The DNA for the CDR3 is TGTGCCAGCAGCGAATACGGGGGGCCCAGCACAGATACGCAGTATTTT. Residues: CASSEYGGPSTDTQYF.